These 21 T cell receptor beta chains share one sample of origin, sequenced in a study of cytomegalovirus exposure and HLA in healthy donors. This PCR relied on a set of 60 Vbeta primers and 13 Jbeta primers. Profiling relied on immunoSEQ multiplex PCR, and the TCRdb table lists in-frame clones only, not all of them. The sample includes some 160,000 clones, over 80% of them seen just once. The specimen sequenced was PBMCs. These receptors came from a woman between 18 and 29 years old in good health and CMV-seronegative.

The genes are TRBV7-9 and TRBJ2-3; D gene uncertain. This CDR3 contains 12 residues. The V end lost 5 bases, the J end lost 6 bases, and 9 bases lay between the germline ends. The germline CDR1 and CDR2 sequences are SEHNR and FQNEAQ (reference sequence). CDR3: CASSPSADTQYF. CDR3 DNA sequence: TGTGCCAGCAGCCCGAGTGCGGATACGCAGTATTTT.

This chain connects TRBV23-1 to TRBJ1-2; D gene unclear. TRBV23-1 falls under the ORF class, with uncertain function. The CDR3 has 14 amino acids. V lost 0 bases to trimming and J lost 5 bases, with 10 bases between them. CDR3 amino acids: CASSQSGRRYGYTF. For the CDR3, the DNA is TGCGCCAGCAGTCAATCGGGCAGGAGGTATGGCTACACCTTC.

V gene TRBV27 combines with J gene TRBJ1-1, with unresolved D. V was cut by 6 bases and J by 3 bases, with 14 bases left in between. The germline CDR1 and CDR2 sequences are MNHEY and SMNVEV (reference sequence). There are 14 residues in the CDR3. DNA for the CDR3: TGTGCCAGCAGGAGAGGAGGGATCGACACTGAAGCTTTCTTT. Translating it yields CASRRGGIDTEAFF.

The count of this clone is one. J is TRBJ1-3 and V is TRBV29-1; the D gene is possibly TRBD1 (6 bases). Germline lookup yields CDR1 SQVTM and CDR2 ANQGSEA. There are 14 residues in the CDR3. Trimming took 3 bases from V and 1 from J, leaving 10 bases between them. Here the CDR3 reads CSVDQGLSGNTIYF. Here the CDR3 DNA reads TGCAGCGTTGACCAGGGGTTATCTGGAAACACCATATATTTT.

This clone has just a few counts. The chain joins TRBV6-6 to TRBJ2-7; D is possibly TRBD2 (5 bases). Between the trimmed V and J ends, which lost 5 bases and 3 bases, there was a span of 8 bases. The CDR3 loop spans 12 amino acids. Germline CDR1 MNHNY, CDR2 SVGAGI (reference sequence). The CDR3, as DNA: TGTGCCAGCAGTGCCAGCGGCTACGAGCAGTACTTC. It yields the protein CASSASGYEQYF.

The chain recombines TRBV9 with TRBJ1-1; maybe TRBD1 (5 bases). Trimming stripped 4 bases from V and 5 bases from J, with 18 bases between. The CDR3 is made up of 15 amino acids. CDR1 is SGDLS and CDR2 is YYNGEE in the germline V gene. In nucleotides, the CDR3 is TGTGCCAGCAGCTCAAGGCTCCAGGGCGGTACTGAAGCTTTCTTT. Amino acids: CASSSRLQGGTEAFF.

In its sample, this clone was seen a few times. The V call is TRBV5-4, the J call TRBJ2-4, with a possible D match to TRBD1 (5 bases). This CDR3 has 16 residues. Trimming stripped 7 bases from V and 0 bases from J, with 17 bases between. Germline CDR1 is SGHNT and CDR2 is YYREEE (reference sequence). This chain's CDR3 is CASPNYRILAKNIQYF. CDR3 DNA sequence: TGTGCCAGCCCAAACTACAGGATATTAGCCAAAAACATTCAGTACTTC.

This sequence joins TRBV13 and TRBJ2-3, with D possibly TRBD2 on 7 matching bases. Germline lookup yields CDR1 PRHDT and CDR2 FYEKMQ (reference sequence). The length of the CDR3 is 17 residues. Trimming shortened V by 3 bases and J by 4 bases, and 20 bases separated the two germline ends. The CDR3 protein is CASSFGATGGDADTQYF. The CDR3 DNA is TGTGCCAGCAGCTTTGGGGCGACGGGGGGCGACGCAGATACGCAGTATTTT. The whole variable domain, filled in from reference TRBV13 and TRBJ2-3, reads AAGVIQSPRHLIKEKRETATLKCYPIPRHDTVYWYQQGPGQDPQFLISFYEKMQSDKGSIPDRFSAQQFSDYHSELNMSSLELGDSALYFCASSFGATGGDADTQYFGPGTRLTVL.

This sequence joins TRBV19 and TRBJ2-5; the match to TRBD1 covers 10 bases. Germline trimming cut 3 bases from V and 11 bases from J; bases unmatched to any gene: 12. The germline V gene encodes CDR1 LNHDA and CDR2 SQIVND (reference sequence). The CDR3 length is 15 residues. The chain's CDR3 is CASSMGGTGEREQYF. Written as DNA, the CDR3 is TGTGCCAGTAGTATGGGAGGGACAGGGGAGCGGGAGCAGTACTTC.

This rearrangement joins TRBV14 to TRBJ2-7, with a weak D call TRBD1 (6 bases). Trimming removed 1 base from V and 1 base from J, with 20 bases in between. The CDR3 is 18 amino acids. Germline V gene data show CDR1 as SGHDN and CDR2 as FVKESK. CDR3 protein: CASSQGVQGLIGSYEQYF. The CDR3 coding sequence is TGTGCCAGCAGCCAAGGGGTCCAGGGGTTGATTGGGTCCTACGAGCAGTACTTC.

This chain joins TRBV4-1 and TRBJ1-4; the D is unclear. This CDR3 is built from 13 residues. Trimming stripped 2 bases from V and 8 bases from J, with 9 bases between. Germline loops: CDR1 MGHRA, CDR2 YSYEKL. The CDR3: CASSQSPGEKLFF. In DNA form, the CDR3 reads TGCGCCAGCAGCCAATCTCCAGGAGAAAAACTGTTTTTT.

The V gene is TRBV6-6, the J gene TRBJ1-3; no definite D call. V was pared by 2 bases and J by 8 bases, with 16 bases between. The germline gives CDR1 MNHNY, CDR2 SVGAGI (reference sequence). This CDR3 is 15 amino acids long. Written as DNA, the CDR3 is TGTGCCAGCAGTTACAGTGTCAGTAATCTGGACACCATATATTTT. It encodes CASSYSVSNLDTIYF.

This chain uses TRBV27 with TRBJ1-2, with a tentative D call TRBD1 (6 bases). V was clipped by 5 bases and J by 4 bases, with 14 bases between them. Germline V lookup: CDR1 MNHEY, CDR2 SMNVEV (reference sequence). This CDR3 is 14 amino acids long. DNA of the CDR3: TGTGCCAGCAGTCTTGACAGGCTTAGCTATGGCTACACCTTC. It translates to CASSLDRLSYGYTF.

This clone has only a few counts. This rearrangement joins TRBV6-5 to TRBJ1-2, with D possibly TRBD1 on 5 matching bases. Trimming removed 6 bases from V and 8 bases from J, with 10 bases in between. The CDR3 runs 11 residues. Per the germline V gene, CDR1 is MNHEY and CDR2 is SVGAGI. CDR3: CASSPRGGYTF. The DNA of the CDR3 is TGTGCCAGCAGCCCCCGGGGGGGCTACACCTTC.

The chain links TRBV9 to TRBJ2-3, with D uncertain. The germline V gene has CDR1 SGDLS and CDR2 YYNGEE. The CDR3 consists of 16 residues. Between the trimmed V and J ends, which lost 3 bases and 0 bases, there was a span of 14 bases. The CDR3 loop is CASSAYAERSTDTQYF. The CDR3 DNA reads TGTGCCAGCAGCGCCTACGCCGAGCGAAGCACAGATACGCAGTATTTT.

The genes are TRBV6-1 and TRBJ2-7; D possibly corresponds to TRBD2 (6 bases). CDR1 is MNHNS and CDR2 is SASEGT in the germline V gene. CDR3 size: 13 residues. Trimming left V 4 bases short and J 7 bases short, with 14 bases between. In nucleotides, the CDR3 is TGTGCCAGCAGTGTGGGGGGAATAACGGAGCAGTACTTC. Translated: CASSVGGITEQYF.

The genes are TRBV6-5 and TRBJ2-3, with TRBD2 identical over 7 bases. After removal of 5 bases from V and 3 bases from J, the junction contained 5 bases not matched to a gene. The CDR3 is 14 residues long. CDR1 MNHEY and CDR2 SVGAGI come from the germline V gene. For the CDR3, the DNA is TGTGCCAGCAGTAAGCAACTAGCGACAGATACGCAGTATTTT. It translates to CASSKQLATDTQYF.

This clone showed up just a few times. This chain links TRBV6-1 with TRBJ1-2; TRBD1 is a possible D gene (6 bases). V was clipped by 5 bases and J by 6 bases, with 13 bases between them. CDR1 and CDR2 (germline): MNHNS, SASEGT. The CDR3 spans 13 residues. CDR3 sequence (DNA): TGTGCCAGCAGTCGGGGGGCGAGGAATGGCTACACCTTC. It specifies CASSRGARNGYTF.

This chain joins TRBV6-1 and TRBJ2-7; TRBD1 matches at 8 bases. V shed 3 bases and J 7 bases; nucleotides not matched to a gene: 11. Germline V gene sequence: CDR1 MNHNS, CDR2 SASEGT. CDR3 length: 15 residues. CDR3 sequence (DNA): TGTGCCAGCAGTGAGGGGACAGGCGCGGTTGGTGAGCAGTACTTC. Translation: CASSEGTGAVGEQYF.

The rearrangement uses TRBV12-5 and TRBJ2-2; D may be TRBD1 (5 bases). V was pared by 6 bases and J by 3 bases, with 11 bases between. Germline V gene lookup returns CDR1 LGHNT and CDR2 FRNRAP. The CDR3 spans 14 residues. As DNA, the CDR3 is TGTGCTAGTGGGGCCGACAGATACACCGGGGAGCTGTTTTTT. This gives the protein CASGADRYTGELFF.

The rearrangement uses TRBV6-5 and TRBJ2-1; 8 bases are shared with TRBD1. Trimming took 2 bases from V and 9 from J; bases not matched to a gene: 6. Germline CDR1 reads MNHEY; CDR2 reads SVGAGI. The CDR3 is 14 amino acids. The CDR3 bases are TGTGCCAGCAGTTACGGGACAGGTCCGGGTGAGCAGTTCTTC. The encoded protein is CASSYGTGPGEQFF.